This TCR beta chain emerged from a study of T cell changes during pregnancy in multiple sclerosis (dated by TCRdb to the late 2010s). With regard to the full study: The study looked at changes in the T cell repertoire across pregnancy in women with multiple sclerosis.

The germline V gene gives CDR1 as SNHLY and CDR2 as FYNNEI. CDR3 length: 15 amino acids, cysteine to phenylalanine. Left in the record is the CDR3 DNA by itself, 45 bases read in frame from the first base. Germline trimming: 7 bases from V, 3 bases from J; junction bases outside gene matches: 7. The library was built by means of the immunoSEQ multiplex PCR assay. This is the immuneACCESS table as TCRdb keeps it, with only in-frame sequences that have V and J called. A part of the clones is gone; compared with another copy, unresolved V genes explain less than half, and the rest is unexplained. This sample is represented by under 75,000 clones; about 91% of them were singletons. The ten top clones hold about 2.3% of the sample. Comments on this clone: The antigen it recognizes is unknown. Base qualities are not provided; no much larger clone lies one nucleotide away.

The source material was peripheral blood, sampled in the first trimester of pregnancy. The rearrangement joined TRBV2 to TRBJ2-3; 10 of the junction bases match TRBD2. The source of this sequence is a female donor with multiple sclerosis, enrolled in a pregnancy study. The nucleotide sequence is given as TGTGCCAGCAAAATTAGCGGGAGGCCAACAGATACGCAGTATTTT. Its protein is CASKISGRPTDTQYF.